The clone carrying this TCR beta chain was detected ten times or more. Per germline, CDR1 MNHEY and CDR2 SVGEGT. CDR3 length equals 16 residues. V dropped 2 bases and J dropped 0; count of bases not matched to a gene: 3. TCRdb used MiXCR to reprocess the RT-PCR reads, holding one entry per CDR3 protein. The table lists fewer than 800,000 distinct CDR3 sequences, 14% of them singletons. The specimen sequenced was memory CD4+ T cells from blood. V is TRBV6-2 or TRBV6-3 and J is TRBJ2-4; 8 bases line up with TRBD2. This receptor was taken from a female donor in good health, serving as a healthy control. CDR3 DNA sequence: TGTGCCAGCAGTTACCGGCTAGCGGGAGCCAAAAACATTCAGTACTTC. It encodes CASSYRLAGAKNIQYF.